These T cell receptor beta chains were read from a single sample in a study of glioma-infiltrating T cells after dendritic cell vaccination. TCRdb keeps only in-frame clones here, not all; method: immunoSEQ multiplex PCR. The table has over 90,000 clones, about four fifths seen once. The specimen comprised blood, sampled before dendritic cell vaccination. Receptors originate from a human donor with glioblastoma. The conserved cysteine and the conserved F or W are not part of the CDR3 here.

J gene,V gene,CDR3 protein
TRBJ2-5,TRBV2,ASTRESTQY
TRBJ2-1,TRBV27,ASSFLSGGTDNEQF
TRBJ2-5,TRBV5-4,ASSWGLEVSETQY
TRBJ2-2,TRBV2,ASTSGLVAGELF
TRBJ1-2,TRBV9,ASSVVGGGLEAGDYGYT
TRBJ2-2,TRBV7-9,ASRIQTGGLAGELF
TRBJ1-2,TRBV9,ASSAPGGRGNYGYT
TRBJ2-5,TRBV5-1,ASNTGGGEEETQY
TRBJ1-2,TRBV4-1,ASSQAIYGYT
TRBJ1-5,TRBV30,AWSVQSWEGYSNQPQH
TRBJ2-1,TRBV7-2,ASSLFPNNEQF
TRBJ2-7,TRBV28,ASSKSQGFSREQY
TRBJ2-7,TRBV6-1,ASRVIITGYEQY
TRBJ1-1,TRBV6-1,ATPQTERSTEAF
TRBJ1-3,TRBV27,ASSLSARGSGNTIY
TRBJ1-1,TRBV7-9,ASRDSYHTEAF